This T cell receptor beta chain was captured in a study of T cells expressing NK-cell markers. Synthesis of TCR beta cDNA relied on 5'RACE template switching carrying UMIs. TCRdb re-analyzed the 5' RACE reads; it lists each CDR3 protein once, without DNA. The sample has some 440,000 distinct CDR3 sequences, and its top ten clones hold more than 1.4%. The CDR3 spans 14 residues. From germline, CDR1 is MNHEY and CDR2 SVGAGI. The sequence derives from a woman between 45 and 65 years old in good health. The chain combines TRBV6-5 with TRBJ1-2; lacking DNA, the TRBD1 call made by TCRdb goes unchecked. The source material was blood T cells: a sorted CD56 or NKG2C T cell subset, CD4+ or CD8+ T cells, or bulk PBMC T cells (not recorded which). CDR3 sequence reads: CASLSGTGGFGYTF.